Listed here are 24 T cell receptor beta chains from one sample, sequenced in a study of T cells in localized non-small cell lung cancer. TCRdb's copy holds only in-frame clones and misses some; the assay was immunoSEQ multiplex PCR. Counted here are tens of thousands of clones, 84% occurring once; the ten biggest clones make up less than 15%. The source material was peripheral blood, sampled before any cancer treatment. The receptor source for this set is a female donor over 55 with stage I lung adenocarcinoma.

The chain combines TRBV6-6 with TRBJ2-7; D ambiguous. In germline, CDR1 is MNHNY, CDR2 SVGAGI (reference sequence). CDR3 size: 11 residues. V lost 7 bases and J 3 bases, leaving 7 bases between the germline ends. The CDR3 protein is CASTENYEQYF. The CDR3 DNA reads as TGTGCCAGCACCGAAAACTACGAGCAGTACTTC.

The chain links TRBV11-3 to TRBJ2-7, with 8 bases fitting TRBD2. The CDR3 loop spans 15 amino acids. CDR1 and CDR2 (germline): SGHNT, YENEEA. The trim removed 6 bases at V and 9 bases at J, leaving 16 bases unmatched. The DNA for the CDR3 is TGTGCCAGCAGTTTCCCTCCCGGGACTAGACGTCGGCAGTACTTC. Encoded protein: CASSFPPGTRRRQYF.

The chain combines TRBV18 with TRBJ1-1; 8 bases fit TRBD1. Germline values: CDR1 KGHSH, CDR2 LQKENI. The CDR3 length is 16 residues. V lost 0 bases and J lost 4; bases outside the gene matches: 7. The CDR3 coding sequence is TGTGCCAGCTCACCACCGGGGACAGGCTTTGCCACTGAAGCTTTCTTT. Its protein product is CASSPPGTGFATEAFF.

This clone was seen a few times. The chain combines TRBV5-1 with TRBJ1-1; TRBD1 matches at 9 bases. The CDR3 sequence is 14 residues long. The V gene end was trimmed by 4 bases and the J gene end by 7 bases; junction bases not matched to a gene: 8. CDR1 SGHRS and CDR2 YFSETQ come from the germline V gene. DNA for the CDR3: TGCGCCAGCAGCCTAGGGACAGGGTTTGATGAAGCTTTCTTT. Residues: CASSLGTGFDEAFF.

The chain recombines TRBV29-1 with TRBJ1-1; no reliable D call. Between the trimmed V and J ends, which lost 2 bases and 5 bases, there was a span of 12 bases. Germline V CDR1 and CDR2: SQVTM, ANQGSEA. The CDR3 spans 13 residues. Written as DNA, the CDR3 is TGCAGCGTTGAATTGAGCGGAGGGACTGAAGCTTTCTTT. Its protein product is CSVELSGGTEAFF.

The genes are TRBV30 and TRBJ2-3; no definite D call. The CDR3 sequence is 14 residues long. Germline V gene sequence: CDR1 GTSNPN, CDR2 SVGIG (reference sequence). V lost 0 bases to trimming and J lost 1 base, with 8 bases between them. The CDR3 region has the DNA TGTGCCTGGAGTGTAGGGCAGGGCACAGATACGCAGTATTTT. Translated, it gives CAWSVGQGTDTQYF. Filled out from reference TRBV30 and TRBJ2-3, the complete variable domain reads SQTIHQWPATLVQPVGSPLSLECTVEGTSNPNLYWYRQAAGRGLQLLFYSVGIGQISSEVPQNLSASRPQDRQFILSSKKLLLSDSGFYLCAWSVGQGTDTQYFGPGTRLTVL.

The rearrangement joins TRBV9 to TRBJ1-4; no definite D call. Germline V gives CDR1 SGDLS, CDR2 YYNGEE. V was shortened by 0 bases and J by 2 bases, with 2 bases between the two germline ends. The CDR3 runs 13 residues. The CDR3 is CASSVDTNEKLFF. In DNA form, the CDR3 reads TGTGCCAGCAGCGTAGACACTAATGAAAAACTGTTTTTT.

V and J are TRBV2 and TRBJ1-4; possibly TRBD1 for D (6 bases). The CDR3 covers 15 residues. Trimming cost V 6 bases and J 8 bases, with 19 bases left between them. The V gene's germline CDR1 is SNHLY and CDR2 FYNNEI. In DNA form, the CDR3 reads TGTGCCAGCAGCAAGGAACAACAAGGGGGGGAAAAACTGTTTTTT. Protein product: CASSKEQQGGEKLFF.

The chain couples TRBV25-1 to TRBJ1-6, with D perhaps TRBD1 (5 bases). Germline CDR1 MGHDK, CDR2 SYGVNS. Trimming shortened V by 3 bases and J by 5 bases, and 8 bases separated the two germline ends. The CDR3 runs 14 residues. Here the CDR3 reads CASSEQGNNSPLHF. CDR3 DNA sequence: TGTGCCAGCAGTGAGCAGGGTAATAATTCACCCCTCCACTTT.

The rearrangement uses TRBV6-5 and TRBJ1-1; D remains unclear. Trimming pared 5 bases from V and 1 base from J, leaving 8 bases between. The CDR3 extends over 13 amino acids. The germline V gene has CDR1 MNHEY and CDR2 SVGAGI. CDR3 nucleotide sequence: TGTGCCAGCAGTGAAGCGGAGAACACTGAAGCTTTCTTT. Translating gives CASSEAENTEAFF.

The chain uses TRBV12-2 and TRBJ2-7; TRBD1, the table's D call, lacks a check against the DNA. TRBV12-2 is a pseudogene. The CDR3 runs to 15 residues. Written as DNA, the CDR3 is TGTGCAAGTCGGCATGCGTGGGGGCCGTCCTACGAGCAGTACTTC. Its translation: CASRHAWGPSYEQYF.

This chain uses TRBV19 with TRBJ2-3; 9 bases are shared with TRBD1. The CDR3 totals 16 residues. Per the germline V gene, CDR1 is LNHDA and CDR2 is SQIVND (reference sequence). J lost 0 bases, V lost 3 bases, and 4 bases had no gene match. The CDR3 loop is CASSMRTGASTDTQYF. CDR3 DNA sequence: TGTGCCAGTAGTATGAGGACAGGGGCGAGCACAGATACGCAGTATTTT. The full variable domain, in which reference TRBV19 and TRBJ2-3 provide the parts outside the CDR3, is DGGITQSPKYLFRKEGQNVTLSCEQNLNHDAMYWYRQDPGQGLRLIYYSQIVNDFQKGDIAEGYSVSREKKESFPLTVTSAQKNPTAFYLCASSMRTGASTDTQYFGPGTRLTVL.

This clone has just a few counts. This sample includes further DNA sequences coding for the same CDR3. The V call is TRBV18, the J call TRBJ1-2, with TRBD1 identical over 11 bases. Germline V gene sequence: CDR1 KGHSH, CDR2 LQKENI. With V trimmed by 4 bases and J by 6 bases, 1 base remained unmatched. The CDR3 consists of 13 residues. DNA for the CDR3: TGTGCCAGCTCACAGGGACAGGGGGATGGCTACACCTTC. This codes for CASSQGQGDGYTF. The full variable domain, completed using reference TRBV18 and TRBJ1-2, is NAGVMQNPRHLVRRRGQEARLRCSPMKGHSHVYWYRQLPEEGLKFMVYLQKENIIDESGMPKERFSAEFPKEGPSILRIQQVVRGDSAAYFCASSQGQGDGYTFGSGTRLTVV.

In nucleotides, the CDR3 is TGTGCTAGTGGCACCCATGGCCGCCAACTTAGGAACACTGAAGCTTTCTTT. Translated, it gives CASGTHGRQLRNTEAFF. The chain has TRBV12-5 and TRBJ1-1, with D unresolved. The V and J ends lost 6 bases and 1 base respectively, with 21 bases between them. Germline-derived CDR1 and CDR2 are LGHNT and FRNRAP. This CDR3 region has 17 residues.

The V and J genes are TRBV9 and TRBJ1-1; D might be TRBD1 (5 bases). The CDR3 loop spans 17 amino acids. V lost 6 bases and J 1 base, leaving 22 bases between the germline ends. The germline V gene has CDR1 SGDLS and CDR2 YYNGEE. CDR3 amino acids: CASNPFGREGSNTEAFF. CDR3 DNA sequence: TGTGCCAGCAATCCCTTTGGTAGGGAGGGGTCGAACACTGAAGCTTTCTTT. Full variable domain (outside the CDR3, taken from reference TRBV9 and TRBJ1-1): DSGVTQTPKHLITATGQRVTLRCSPRSGDLSVYWYQQSLDQGLQFLIQYYNGEERAKGNILERFSAQQFPDLHSELNLSSLELGDSALYFCASNPFGREGSNTEAFFGQGTRLTVV.

The chain uses TRBV5-4 and TRBJ2-5, with TRBD2 matching over 9 bases. The junction had 10 bases not matched to a gene; V was cut back by 0 bases and J by 4 bases. Germline V gene data show CDR1 as SGHNT and CDR2 as YYREEE (reference sequence). This CDR3 is built from 17 residues. The DNA of the CDR3 is TGTGCCAGCAGCTTGGCCGGTTCGCGGGGGGGATTAGAGACCCAGTACTTC. This sequence encodes CASSLAGSRGGLETQYF.

This clone has only one observation. V gene TRBV12-5 combines with J gene TRBJ2-2, with D possibly TRBD2 on 5 matching bases. Looked up from germline, CDR1 is LGHNT and CDR2 is FRNRAP. Trimming removed 3 bases at V and 4 bases at J, with 12 bases between. This CDR3 is built from 15 residues. The CDR3 coding sequence is TGTGCTAGTGGTTTACGGCTAGCTGGCACCGGGGAGCTGTTTTTT. Its translation is CASGLRLAGTGELFF.

V and J are TRBV27 and TRBJ2-7; 7 bases are shared with TRBD1. The V segment lost 7 bases and the J segment 1 base; nucleotides outside the gene matches: 10. Looked up from germline, CDR1 is MNHEY and CDR2 is SMNVEV (reference sequence). The CDR3 has 15 amino acids. Here the CDR3 reads CASKPRRDSSYEQYF. DNA for the CDR3: TGTGCCAGCAAACCTCGACGGGACAGTTCCTACGAGCAGTACTTC.

This chain links TRBV6-6 with TRBJ2-7; a weak D match, TRBD2 (6 bases). Germline V CDR1 and CDR2: MNHNY, SVGAGI (reference sequence). The CDR3 is 14 amino acids. The V end was cut by 6 bases, the J end by 3 bases, with 15 bases between. The chain's CDR3 is CASRPRAGSYEQYF. In nucleotides, the CDR3 is TGTGCCAGCAGACCGAGGGCCGGGAGCTACGAGCAGTACTTC.

The J gene is TRBJ2-1, the V gene TRBV6-4; TRBD2 matches 10 bases. This CDR3 spans 15 amino acids. Germline V gene lookup returns CDR1 MRHNA and CDR2 SNTAGT. With V trimmed by 6 bases and J by 8 bases, 10 bases remained unmatched. The CDR3 DNA reads as TGTGCCAGCAGAAAACGGGCTAGCGGGAGCGATGAGCAGTTCTTC. Translating it yields CASRKRASGSDEQFF.

This chain uses TRBV12-5 with TRBJ2-7, with D unclear. Trimming took off 9 bases at V and 0 bases at J, with 12 bases between the two ends. Germline loops: CDR1 LGHNT, CDR2 FRNRAP. There are 13 residues in the CDR3. For the CDR3, the DNA is TGTGCTAGCCTGACGGCTGGCTCCTACGAGCAGTACTTC. This gives the protein CASLTAGSYEQYF.

The CDR3 here is CASRGTGRTEAFF. Here the CDR3 DNA reads TGTGCCAGCAGAGGGACAGGGCGGACTGAAGCTTTCTTT. The gene calls are TRBV9 and TRBJ1-1, with 9 bases matching TRBD1. Germline assignment: CDR1 SGDLS and CDR2 YYNGEE. The length of the CDR3 is 13 residues. Germline trimming cut 5 bases from V and 5 bases from J; bases unmatched to any gene: 4.

The chain carries TRBV2 and TRBJ2-1; D remains ambiguous. The germline V and J ends were trimmed by 3 bases and 9 bases, with 15 bases remaining between them. This CDR3 comprises 14 residues. Germline lookup yields CDR1 SNHLY and CDR2 FYNNEI. The DNA of the CDR3 is TGTGCCAGCAGTGAGGGCAATGGGGTAGGTGAGCAGTTCTTC. It codes for CASSEGNGVGEQFF.

J is TRBJ1-2 and V is TRBV7-9; D not resolved. Trimming left V 3 bases short and J 0 bases short, with 8 bases between. The CDR3 runs 14 residues. Germline V gene data show CDR1 as SEHNR and CDR2 as FQNEAQ (reference sequence). The CDR3 spells CASSLAGANYGYTF. The CDR3, as DNA: TGTGCCAGCAGCTTGGCAGGAGCTAACTATGGCTACACCTTC.